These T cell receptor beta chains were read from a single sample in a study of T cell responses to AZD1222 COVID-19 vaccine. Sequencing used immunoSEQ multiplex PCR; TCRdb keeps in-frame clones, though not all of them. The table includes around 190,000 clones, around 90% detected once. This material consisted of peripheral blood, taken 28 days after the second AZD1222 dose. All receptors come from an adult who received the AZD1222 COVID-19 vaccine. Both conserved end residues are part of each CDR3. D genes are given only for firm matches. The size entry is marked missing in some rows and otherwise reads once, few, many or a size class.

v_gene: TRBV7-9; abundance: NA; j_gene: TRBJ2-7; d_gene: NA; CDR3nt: TGTGCCAGCAGCCCCAGTTGGCAGGGTAGCTACGAGCAGTACTTC; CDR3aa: CASSPSWQGSYEQYF
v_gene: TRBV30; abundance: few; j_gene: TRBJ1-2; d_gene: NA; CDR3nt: TGTGCCTGGAGAGCCGGCAGGCGCTCCTATGGCTACACCTTC; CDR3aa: CAWRAGRRSYGYTF
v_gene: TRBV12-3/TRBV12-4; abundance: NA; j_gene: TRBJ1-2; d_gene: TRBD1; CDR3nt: TGTGCCAGCAGATCTGACAGGGACTATGGCTACACCTTC; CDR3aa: CASRSDRDYGYTF
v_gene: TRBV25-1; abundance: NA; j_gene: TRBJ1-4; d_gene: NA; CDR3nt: TGTGCCAGCAGTGTCTCAGCAACTAATGAAAAACTGTTTTTT; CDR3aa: CASSVSATNEKLFF
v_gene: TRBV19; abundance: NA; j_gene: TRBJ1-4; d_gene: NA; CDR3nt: TGTGCCAGTAGAGATAGGGGAGCAACTAATGAAAAACTGTTTTTT; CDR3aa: CASRDRGATNEKLFF
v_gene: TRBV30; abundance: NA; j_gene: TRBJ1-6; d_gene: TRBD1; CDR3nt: TGTGCCTGGAGCGAGACAGGGTTTAATTCACCCCTCCACTTT; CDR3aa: CAWSETGFNSPLHF
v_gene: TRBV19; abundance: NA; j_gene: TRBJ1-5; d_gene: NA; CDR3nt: TGTGCCAGTAGCCCATCAGCTGATCAGCCCCAGCATTTT; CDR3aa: CASSPSADQPQHF
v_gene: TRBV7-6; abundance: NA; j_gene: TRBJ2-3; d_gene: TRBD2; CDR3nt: TGTGCCAGCAGCTCCCAGCGGGGGAGGGGCTCAGATACGCAGTATTTT; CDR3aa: CASSSQRGRGSDTQYF
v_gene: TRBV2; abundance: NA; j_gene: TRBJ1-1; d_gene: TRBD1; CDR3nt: TGTGCCAGCAGTGTGACAGGGTGGGGTAACACTGAAGCTTTCTTT; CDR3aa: CASSVTGWGNTEAFF
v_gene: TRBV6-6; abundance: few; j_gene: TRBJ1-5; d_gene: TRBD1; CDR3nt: TGTGCCAGCAGGACGACAGGGTTGGATCAGCCCCAGCATTTT; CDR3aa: CASRTTGLDQPQHF
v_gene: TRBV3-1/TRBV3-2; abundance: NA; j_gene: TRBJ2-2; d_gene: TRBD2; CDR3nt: TGTGCCAGCAGCCAAGATCTAGGACTAGCGAACACCGGGGAGCTGTTTTTT; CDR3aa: CASSQDLGLANTGELFF
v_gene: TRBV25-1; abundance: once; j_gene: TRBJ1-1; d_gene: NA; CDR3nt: TGTGCCAGCAGTCGCGGGGGGGAGGCTGAAGCTTTCTTT; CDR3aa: CASSRGGEAEAFF
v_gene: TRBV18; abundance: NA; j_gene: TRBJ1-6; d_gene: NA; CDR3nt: TGTGCCAGCTCACCTGGCGGCGGCGGCAATAATTCACCCCTCCACTTT; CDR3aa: CASSPGGGGNNSPLHF
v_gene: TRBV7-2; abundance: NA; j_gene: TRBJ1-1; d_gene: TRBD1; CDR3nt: TGTGCCAGCAGCCCGTGGACAGGGTACACTGAAGCTTTCTTT; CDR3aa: CASSPWTGYTEAFF
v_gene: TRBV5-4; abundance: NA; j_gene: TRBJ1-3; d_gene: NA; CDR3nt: TGTGCCAGCAGCCTTCGAACAGGAAGCTCTGGAAACACCATATATTTT; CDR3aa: CASSLRTGSSGNTIYF
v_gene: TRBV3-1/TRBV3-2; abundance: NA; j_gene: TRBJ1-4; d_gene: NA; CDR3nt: TGTGCCAGCAGCCAAGGTGTGGGGGGCGGACGTGAAAAACTGTTTTTT; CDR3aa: CASSQGVGGGREKLFF
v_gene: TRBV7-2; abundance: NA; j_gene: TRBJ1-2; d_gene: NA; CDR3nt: TGTGCCAGCAGCCCGAAACGACAGCCCCCCTATGGCTACACCTTC; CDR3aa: CASSPKRQPPYGYTF
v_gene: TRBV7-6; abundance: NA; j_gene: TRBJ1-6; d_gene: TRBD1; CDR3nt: TGTGCCAGCAGCCGCGCCGGGACAGGGGGCCGCAGGTCCTATAATTCACCCCTCCACTTT; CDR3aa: CASSRAGTGGRRSYNSPLHF
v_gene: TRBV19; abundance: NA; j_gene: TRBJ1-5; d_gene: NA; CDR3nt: TGTGCCAGTAGTATAGATCTGGGTTCCAATAGCAATCAGCCCCAGCATTTT; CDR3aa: CASSIDLGSNSNQPQHF
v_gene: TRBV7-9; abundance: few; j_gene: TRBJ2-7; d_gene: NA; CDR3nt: TGTGCCAGCAGCCAACCGGATCTCACCAAAGGGTACGAGCAGTACTTC; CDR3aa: CASSQPDLTKGYEQYF
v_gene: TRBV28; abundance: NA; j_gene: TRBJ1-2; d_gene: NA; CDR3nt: TGTGCCAGCGGGTCGGGCAGCCTCTATGGCTACACCTTC; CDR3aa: CASGSGSLYGYTF
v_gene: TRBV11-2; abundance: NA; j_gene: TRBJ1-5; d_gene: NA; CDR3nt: TGTGCCAGCAGCTTAGGGGGGATCGTCAATCAGCCCCAGCATTTT; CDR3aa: CASSLGGIVNQPQHF
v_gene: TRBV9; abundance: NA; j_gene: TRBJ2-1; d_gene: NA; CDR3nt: TGTGCCAGCAGCCCTCCCGGCAGGGTGTCGGTCAATGAGCAGTTCTTC; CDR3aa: CASSPPGRVSVNEQFF
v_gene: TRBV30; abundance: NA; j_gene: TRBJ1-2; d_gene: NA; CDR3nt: TGTGCCTGGAGTGTACGGACCCCCGTTGGGTTCGGGAGTGGCTACACCTTC; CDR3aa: CAWSVRTPVGFGSGYTF
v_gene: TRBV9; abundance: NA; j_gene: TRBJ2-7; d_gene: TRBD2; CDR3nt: TGTGCCAGCAGCGTAGCCCCTGGGGGGGTCCACGAGCAGTACTTC; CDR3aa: CASSVAPGGVHEQYF
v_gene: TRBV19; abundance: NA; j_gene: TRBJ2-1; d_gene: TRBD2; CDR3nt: TGTGCCAGTAGAAATAGCGGGGGGCCTCCCGTTGAGCAGTTCTTC; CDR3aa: CASRNSGGPPVEQFF
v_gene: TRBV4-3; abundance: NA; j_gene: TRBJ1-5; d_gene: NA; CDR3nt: TGCGCCAGCAGCCAGAAACAGGGCAATCAGCCCCAGCATTTT; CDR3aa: CASSQKQGNQPQHF
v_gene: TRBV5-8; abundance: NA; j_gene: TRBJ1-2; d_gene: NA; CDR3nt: TGTGCCAGCAGCTTGGGGACTGGGGCTTATGGCTACACCTTC; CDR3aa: CASSLGTGAYGYTF
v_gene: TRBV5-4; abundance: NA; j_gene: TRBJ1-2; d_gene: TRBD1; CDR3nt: TGTGCCAGCAGCTGGGGAGGCCCTGGGACAGGGGGCCAGGGCTACACCTTC; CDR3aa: CASSWGGPGTGGQGYTF
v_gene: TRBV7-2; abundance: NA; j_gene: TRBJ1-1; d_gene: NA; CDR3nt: TGTGCCAGCAGCTTATTCCCGGTGGCAGAGAACACTGAAGCTTTCTTT; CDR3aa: CASSLFPVAENTEAFF
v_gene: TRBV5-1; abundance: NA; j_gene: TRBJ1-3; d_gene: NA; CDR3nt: TGCGCCAGCAGCCCGGCCGGGGGCTCTGGAAACACCATATATTTT; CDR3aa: CASSPAGGSGNTIYF
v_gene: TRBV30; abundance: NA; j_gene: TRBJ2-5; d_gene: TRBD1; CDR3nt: TGTGCCTGGGGCCGGGGGGACAGGGGAGAGACCCAGTACTTC; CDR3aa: CAWGRGDRGETQYF
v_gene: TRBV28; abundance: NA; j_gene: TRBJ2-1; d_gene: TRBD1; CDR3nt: TGTGCCAGCAGTTTAGGGGACAGGTATACCAATGAGCAGTTCTTC; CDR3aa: CASSLGDRYTNEQFF
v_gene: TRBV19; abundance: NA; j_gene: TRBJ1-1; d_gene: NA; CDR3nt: TGTGCCAGTACCGAGAGGTTGAACACTGAAGCTTTCTTT; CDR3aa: CASTERLNTEAFF
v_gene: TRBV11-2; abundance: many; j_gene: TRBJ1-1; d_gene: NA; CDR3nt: TGTGCCAGCAGCTTAGTCGGGAGGATGAGGAATCCTTTCTTT; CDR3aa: CASSLVGRMRNPFF
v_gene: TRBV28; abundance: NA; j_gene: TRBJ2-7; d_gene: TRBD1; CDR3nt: TGTGCCAGCAGTTCGGGACAGGGGAGCTCCTACGAGCAGTACTTC; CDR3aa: CASSSGQGSSYEQYF
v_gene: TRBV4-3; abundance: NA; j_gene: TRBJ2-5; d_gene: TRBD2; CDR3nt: TGCGCCAGCAGCCAAGATATTAGCGGGGGGCAAGAGACCCAGTACTTC; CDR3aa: CASSQDISGGQETQYF
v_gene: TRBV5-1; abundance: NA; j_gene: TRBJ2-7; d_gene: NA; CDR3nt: TGCGCCAGCAGACCTGGGCAATCTAGCTCCTACGAGCAGTACTTC; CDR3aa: CASRPGQSSSYEQYF
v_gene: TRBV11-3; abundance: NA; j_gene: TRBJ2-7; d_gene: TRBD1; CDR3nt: TGTGCCAGCAGCCCCGGGGGACAGGGGGCGAGGCACGAGCAGTACTTC; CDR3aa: CASSPGGQGARHEQYF
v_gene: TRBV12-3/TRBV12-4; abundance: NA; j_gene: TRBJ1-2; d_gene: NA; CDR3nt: TGTGCCAGCAGTCAGACAGCGACCTATGGCTACACCTTC; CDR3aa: CASSQTATYGYTF
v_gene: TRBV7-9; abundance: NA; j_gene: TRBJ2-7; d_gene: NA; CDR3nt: TGTGCCAGCAGCCGGGACCGGTCCTACGAGCAGTACTTC; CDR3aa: CASSRDRSYEQYF
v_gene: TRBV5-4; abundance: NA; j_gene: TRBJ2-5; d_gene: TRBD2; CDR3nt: TGTGCCAGCAGCCTAGAGCTAGCGGGGGGCCGGAAGACCCAGTACTTC; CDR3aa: CASSLELAGGRKTQYF
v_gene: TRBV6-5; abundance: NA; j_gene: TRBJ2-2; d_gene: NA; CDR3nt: TGTGCCAGCAGTAGGGACCTGAACACCGGGGAGCTGTTTTTT; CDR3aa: CASSRDLNTGELFF
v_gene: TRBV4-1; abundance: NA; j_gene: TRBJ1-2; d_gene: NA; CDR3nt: TGCGCCAGCAGCCAAGTCTATGATGGGGCTAACTATGGCTACACCTTC; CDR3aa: CASSQVYDGANYGYTF
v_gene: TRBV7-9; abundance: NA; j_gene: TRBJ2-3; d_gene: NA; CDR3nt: TGTGCCAGCAGCTGGGCAGGGGAGGATACGCAGTATTTT; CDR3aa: CASSWAGEDTQYF
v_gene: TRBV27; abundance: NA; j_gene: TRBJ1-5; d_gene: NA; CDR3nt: TGTGCCAGCGGGACGCGGATTAATCAGCCCCAGCATTTT; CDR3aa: CASGTRINQPQHF
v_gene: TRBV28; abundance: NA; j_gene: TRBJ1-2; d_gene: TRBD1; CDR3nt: TGTGCCAGCAGAGGGGACAGCCGCTACACCTTC; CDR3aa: CASRGDSRYTF
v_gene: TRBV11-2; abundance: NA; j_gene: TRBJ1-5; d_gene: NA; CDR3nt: TGTGCCAGCAGCCAGACAAATTGGGATCAGCCCCAGCATTTT; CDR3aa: CASSQTNWDQPQHF
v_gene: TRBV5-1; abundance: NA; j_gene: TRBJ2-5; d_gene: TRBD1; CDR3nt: TGCGCCAGCAGCGGACAGGGGAGCCAGACCCAGTACTTC; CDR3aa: CASSGQGSQTQYF